Listed below are T cell receptor beta chains from one sample, sequenced in a study of shared clonotypes between healthy human individuals. Sequenced by immunoSEQ multiplex PCR; TCRdb stores in-frame clones only, minus some. Of around 2,000,000 clones listed, 85% to 95% are singletons. Sequencing was done on a sample of naive CD8+ T cells sorted from blood. These receptors were collected from a man younger than 30 in good health. The CDR3 runs from the conserved cysteine through the conserved F or W. The D gene is left open where the match is weak. Clone size, where shown, is once, few, many, or a class for clones that have expanded.

d_call j_call clone_size v_call cdr3_aa cdr3_nt
TRBD2 TRBJ2-2 NA TRBV30 CAWSIHGGAGELFF TGTGCCTGGAGTATCCACGGGGGGGCCGGGGAGCTGTTTTTT
TRBD2 TRBJ2-3 NA TRBV5-6 CASTRGGLEATDTQYF TGTGCCAGCACACGCGGGGGGCTCGAGGCCACAGATACGCAGTATTTT
NA TRBJ2-7 once TRBV7-2 CASSPGVPHEQYF TGTGCCAGCAGCCCCGGGGTCCCCCACGAGCAGTACTTC
TRBD2 TRBJ2-1 NA TRBV10-3 CAISDSGSSYNEQFF TGTGCCATCAGTGACAGCGGGAGCTCCTACAATGAGCAGTTCTTC
TRBD1 TRBJ1-2 NA TRBV5-5 CASILQGDYGYTF TGTGCCAGCATCCTACAGGGGGACTATGGCTACACCTTC
TRBD2 TRBJ2-4 NA TRBV4-3 CASSQSPLAGVAKNIQYF TGCGCCAGCAGCCAATCCCCCCTAGCGGGAGTAGCCAAAAACATTCAGTACTTC
TRBD2 TRBJ2-7 once TRBV7-9 CASSSDGLAGFYEQYF TGTGCCAGCAGCTCCGACGGACTAGCGGGGTTCTACGAGCAGTACTTC
NA TRBJ1-1 NA TRBV7-9 CASSFPAGINTEAFF TGTGCCAGCAGCTTCCCCGCAGGGATAAACACTGAAGCTTTCTTT
TRBD2 TRBJ2-1 NA TRBV7-9 CASSLALGLANEQFF TGTGCCAGCAGCTTAGCGCTGGGACTAGCCAATGAGCAGTTCTTC
NA TRBJ1-2 NA TRBV29-1 CSVEDRPQNFNYGYTF TGCAGCGTTGAAGATCGTCCACAGAACTTTAACTATGGCTACACCTTC
TRBD1 TRBJ2-5 NA TRBV4-1 CASSQLDRGQETQYF TGCGCCAGCAGCCAACTGGACAGGGGCCAAGAGACCCAGTACTTC
TRBD1 TRBJ1-5 NA TRBV4-1 CASSETSGTAANQPQHF TGCGCCAGCAGCGAGACCTCCGGGACAGCGGCCAATCAGCCCCAGCATTTT
NA TRBJ2-7 once TRBV7-9 CASSPFGTSYEQYF TGTGCCAGCAGCCCTTTTGGGACGTCCTACGAGCAGTACTTC
NA TRBJ2-3 NA TRBV9 CASSADGTSTDTQYF TGTGCCAGCAGCGCCGACGGAACTAGCACAGATACGCAGTATTTT
TRBD2 TRBJ2-7 NA TRBV6-5 CASLGLAVYEQYF TGTGCCAGCCTGGGACTAGCGGTCTACGAGCAGTACTTC
TRBD2 TRBJ2-2 NA TRBV7-9 CASSLESWLAARDAGELFF TGTGCCAGCAGCTTAGAGTCGTGGCTAGCGGCAAGAGATGCCGGGGAGCTGTTTTTT
TRBD2 TRBJ2-7 NA TRBV30 CAWGAGGLGYEQYF TGTGCCTGGGGTGCGGGGGGGCTAGGCTACGAGCAGTACTTC
TRBD1 TRBJ1-1 NA TRBV7-9 CASSPGGTEAFF TGTGCCAGCAGCCCAGGGGGCACTGAAGCTTTCTTT
NA TRBJ2-7 NA TRBV5-1 CASSLAGWGYGSYEQYF TGCGCCAGCAGCTTGGCCGGGTGGGGCTATGGGTCCTACGAGCAGTACTTC
TRBD1 TRBJ2-2 NA TRBV7-9 CASDDRVDTGELFF TGTGCCAGCGATGACAGGGTGGACACCGGGGAGCTGTTTTTT
NA TRBJ2-5 NA TRBV7-9 CASRGDIRQETQYF TGTGCCAGCAGGGGGGACATACGTCAAGAGACCCAGTACTTC
NA TRBJ2-3 NA TRBV11-2 CASSLDHYTQYF TGTGCCAGCAGCTTAGATCATTATACGCAGTATTTT
NA TRBJ2-3 NA TRBV9 CASSADVRRGSSTDTQYF TGTGCCAGCAGCGCAGATGTGCGTCGGGGGTCTAGCACAGATACGCAGTATTTT
TRBD1 TRBJ2-1 NA TRBV29-1 CSVEEGQWSSYNEQFF TGCAGCGTTGAAGAGGGACAGTGGAGCTCCTACAATGAGCAGTTCTTC
NA TRBJ2-3 NA TRBV7-2 CASSTDSTDTQYF TGTGCCAGCAGCACCGATAGCACAGATACGCAGTATTTT
NA TRBJ1-1 NA TRBV29-1 CSVEALAVTTEAFF TGCAGCGTTGAAGCCTTGGCAGTGACGACTGAAGCTTTCTTT
NA TRBJ1-4 NA TRBV13 CASSPRGVNEKLFF TGTGCCAGCAGCCCTAGGGGGGTTAATGAAAAACTGTTTTTT
NA TRBJ2-7 NA TRBV5-1 CANSFQGSYEQYF TGCGCCAACAGCTTTCAAGGGAGCTACGAGCAGTACTTC
NA TRBJ2-1 NA TRBV19 CASSIPPNEQFF TGTGCCAGTAGTATTCCCCCCAATGAGCAGTTCTTC
TRBD1 TRBJ1-1 NA TRBV9 CASSTGGTEAFF TGTGCCAGCAGCACAGGGGGCACTGAAGCTTTCTTT
NA TRBJ2-7 few TRBV2 CASSDGDFPQYYEQYF TGTGCCAGCAGTGACGGCGACTTTCCACAGTATTACGAGCAGTACTTC
NA TRBJ2-7 NA TRBV27 CASSLTPGSVEQYF TGTGCCAGCAGTTTGACCCCAGGGTCTGTCGAGCAGTACTTC
TRBD1 TRBJ2-7 NA TRBV2 CASSGTGGEYEQYF TGTGCCAGCAGTGGGACAGGGGGCGAATACGAGCAGTACTTC
NA TRBJ2-2 NA TRBV7-2 CASSLSRNTGELFF TGTGCCAGCAGCTTAAGCCGGAACACCGGGGAGCTGTTTTTT
NA TRBJ1-4 NA TRBV6-1 CASSEIKVVSEKLFF TGTGCCAGCAGTGAAATCAAGGTAGTTAGTGAAAAACTGTTTTTT
TRBD1 TRBJ1-1 NA TRBV28 CASSLGTGEAFF TGTGCCAGCAGTTTGGGGACAGGGGAAGCTTTCTTT
NA TRBJ2-7 few TRBV2 CASSEAGVIDEQYF TGTGCCAGCAGTGAAGCAGGGGTGATCGACGAGCAGTACTTC
NA TRBJ2-2 NA TRBV6-5 CASSYWQMNTGELFF TGTGCCAGCAGTTACTGGCAGATGAACACCGGGGAGCTGTTTTTT
NA TRBJ1-4 NA TRBV7-9 CASSDRAPGGEKLFF TGTGCCAGCAGCGACCGGGCTCCGGGGGGTGAAAAACTGTTTTTT
NA TRBJ2-2 NA TRBV30 CAWSPGAGELFF TGTGCCTGGAGCCCAGGGGCCGGGGAGCTGTTTTTT
TRBD1 TRBJ2-5 NA TRBV28 CASSPQPGTVQETQYF TGTGCCAGCAGTCCCCAACCGGGGACAGTCCAAGAGACCCAGTACTTC
NA TRBJ1-1 NA TRBV5-6 CASSYWGANTEAFF TGTGCCAGCAGCTACTGGGGAGCTAACACTGAAGCTTTCTTT